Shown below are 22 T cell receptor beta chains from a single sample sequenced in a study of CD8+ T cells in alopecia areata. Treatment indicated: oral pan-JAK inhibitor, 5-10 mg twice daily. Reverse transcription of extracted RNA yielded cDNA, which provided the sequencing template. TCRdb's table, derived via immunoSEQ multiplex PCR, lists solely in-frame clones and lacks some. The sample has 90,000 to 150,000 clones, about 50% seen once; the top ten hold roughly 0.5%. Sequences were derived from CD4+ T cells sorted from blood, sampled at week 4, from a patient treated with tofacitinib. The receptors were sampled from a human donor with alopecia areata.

CDR3 bases: TGTGCCTGGAGTGAAGGACAGTATACCTCTGGGGCCAACGTCCTGACTTTC. This translates into CAWSEGQYTSGANVLTF. J is TRBJ2-6 and V is TRBV30, with TRBD1 as a possible D gene (6 bases). CDR1 is GTSNPN, CDR2 SVGIG, per germline (reference sequence). The CDR3 extends over 17 amino acids. V lost 1 base and J lost 0, with 13 bases in between.

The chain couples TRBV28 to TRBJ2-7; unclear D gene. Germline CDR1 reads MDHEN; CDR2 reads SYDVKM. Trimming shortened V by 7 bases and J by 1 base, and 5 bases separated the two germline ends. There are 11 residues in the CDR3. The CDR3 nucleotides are TGTGCCAGCAAGACATCCTACGAGCAGTACTTC. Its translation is CASKTSYEQYF.

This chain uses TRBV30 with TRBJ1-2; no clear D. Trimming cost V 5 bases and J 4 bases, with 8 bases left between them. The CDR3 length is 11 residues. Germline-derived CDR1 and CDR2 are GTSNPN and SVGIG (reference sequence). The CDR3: CAWGIGYGYTF. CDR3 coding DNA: TGTGCCTGGGGGATCGGCTATGGCTACACCTTC.

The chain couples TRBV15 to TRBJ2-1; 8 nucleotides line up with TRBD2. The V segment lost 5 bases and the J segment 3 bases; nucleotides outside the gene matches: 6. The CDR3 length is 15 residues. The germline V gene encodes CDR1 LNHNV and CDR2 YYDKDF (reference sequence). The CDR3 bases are TGTGCCACCAGCGGTTACACTAGCGGCTACAATGAGCAGTTCTTC. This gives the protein CATSGYTSGYNEQFF. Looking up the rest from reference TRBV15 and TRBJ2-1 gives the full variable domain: DAMVIQNPRYQVTQFGKPVTLSCSQTLNHNVMYWYQQKSSQAPKLLFHYYDKDFNNEADTPDNFQSRRPNTSFCFLDIRSPGLGDTAMYLCATSGYTSGYNEQFFGPGTRLTVL.

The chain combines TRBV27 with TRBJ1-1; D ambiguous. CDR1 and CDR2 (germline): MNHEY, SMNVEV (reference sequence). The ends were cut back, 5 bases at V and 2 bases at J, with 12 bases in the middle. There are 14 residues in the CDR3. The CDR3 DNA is TGTGCCAGCAGTATCCACAGAGGAAACACTGAAGCTTTCTTT. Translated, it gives CASSIHRGNTEAFF.

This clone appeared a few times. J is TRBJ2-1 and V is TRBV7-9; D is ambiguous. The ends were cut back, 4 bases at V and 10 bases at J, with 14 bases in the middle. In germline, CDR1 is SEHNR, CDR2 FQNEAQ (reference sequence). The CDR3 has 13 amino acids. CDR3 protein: CASSSPGGGEQFF. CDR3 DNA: TGTGCCAGCAGCTCGCCGGGCGGTGGAGAGCAGTTCTTC.

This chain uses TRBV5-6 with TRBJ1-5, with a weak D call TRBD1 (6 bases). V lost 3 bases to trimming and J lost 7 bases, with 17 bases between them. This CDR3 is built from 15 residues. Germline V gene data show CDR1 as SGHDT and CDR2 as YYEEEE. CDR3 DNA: TGTGCCAGCAGCTCATATCCACAGGGACGACAGCCCCAGCATTTT. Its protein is CASSSYPQGRQPQHF.

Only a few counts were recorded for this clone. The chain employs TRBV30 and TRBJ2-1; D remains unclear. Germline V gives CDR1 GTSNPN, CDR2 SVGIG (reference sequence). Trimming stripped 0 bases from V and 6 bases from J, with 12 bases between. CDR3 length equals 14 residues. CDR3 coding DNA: TGTGCCTGGAGTGTCCGTGACTTAGCCAATGAGCAGTTCTTC. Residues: CAWSVRDLANEQFF.

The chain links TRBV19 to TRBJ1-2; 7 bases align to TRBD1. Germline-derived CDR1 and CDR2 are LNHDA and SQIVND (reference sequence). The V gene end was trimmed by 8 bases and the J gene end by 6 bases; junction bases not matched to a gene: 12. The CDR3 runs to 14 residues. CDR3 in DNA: TGTGCCAGTTTCCCGACAGGGCGCGAGGATGGCTACACCTTC. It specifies CASFPTGREDGYTF.

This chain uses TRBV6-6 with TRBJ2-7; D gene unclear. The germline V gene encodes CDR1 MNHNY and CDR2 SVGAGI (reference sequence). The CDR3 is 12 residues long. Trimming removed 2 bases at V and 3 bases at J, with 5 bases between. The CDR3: CASSYLNYEQYF. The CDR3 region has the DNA TGTGCCAGCAGTTACCTAAACTACGAGCAGTACTTC.

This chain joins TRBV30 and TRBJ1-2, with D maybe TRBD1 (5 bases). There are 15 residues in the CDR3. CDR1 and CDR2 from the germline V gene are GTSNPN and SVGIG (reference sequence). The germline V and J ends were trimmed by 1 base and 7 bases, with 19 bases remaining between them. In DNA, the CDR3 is TGTGCCTGGAGTGGAGGGGTTCGAACCTTATCTGGCTACACCTTC. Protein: CAWSGGVRTLSGYTF.

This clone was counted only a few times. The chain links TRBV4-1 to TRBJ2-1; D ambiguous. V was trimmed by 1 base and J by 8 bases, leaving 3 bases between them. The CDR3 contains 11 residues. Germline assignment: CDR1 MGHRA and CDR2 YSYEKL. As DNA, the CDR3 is TGCGCCAGCAGCCAAGCAGATGAGCAGTTCTTC. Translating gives CASSQADEQFF.

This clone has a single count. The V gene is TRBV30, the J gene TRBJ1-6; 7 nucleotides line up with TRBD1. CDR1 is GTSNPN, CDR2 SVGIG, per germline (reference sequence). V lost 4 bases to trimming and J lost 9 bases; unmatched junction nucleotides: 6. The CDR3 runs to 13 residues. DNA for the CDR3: TGTGCCTGGAAAGGGACAGAGTTTTCACCCCTCCACTTT. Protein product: CAWKGTEFSPLHF.

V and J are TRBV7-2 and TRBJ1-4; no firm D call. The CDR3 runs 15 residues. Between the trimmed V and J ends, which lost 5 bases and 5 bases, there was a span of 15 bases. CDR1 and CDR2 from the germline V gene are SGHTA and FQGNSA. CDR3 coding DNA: TGTGCCAGCAGCCTTACGACACTGTCGAATGAAAAACTGTTTTTT. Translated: CASSLTTLSNEKLFF.

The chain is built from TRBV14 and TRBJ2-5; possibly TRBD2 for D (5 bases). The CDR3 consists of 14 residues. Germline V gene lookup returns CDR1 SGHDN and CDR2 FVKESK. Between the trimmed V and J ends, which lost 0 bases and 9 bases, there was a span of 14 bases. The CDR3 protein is CASSQDPLGRAQYF. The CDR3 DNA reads TGTGCCAGCAGCCAAGATCCACTAGGTCGGGCCCAGTACTTC.

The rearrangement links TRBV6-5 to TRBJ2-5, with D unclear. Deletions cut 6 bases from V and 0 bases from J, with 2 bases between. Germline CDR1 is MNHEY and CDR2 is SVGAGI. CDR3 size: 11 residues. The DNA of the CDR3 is TGTGCCAGCAGGTACCAAGAGACCCAGTACTTC. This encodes CASRYQETQYF.

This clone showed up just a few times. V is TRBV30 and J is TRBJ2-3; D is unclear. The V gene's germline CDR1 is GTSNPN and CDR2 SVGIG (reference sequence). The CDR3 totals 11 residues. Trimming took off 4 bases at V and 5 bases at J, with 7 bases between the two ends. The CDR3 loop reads CAWTWGDTQYF. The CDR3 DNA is TGTGCCTGGACGTGGGGAGATACGCAGTATTTT.

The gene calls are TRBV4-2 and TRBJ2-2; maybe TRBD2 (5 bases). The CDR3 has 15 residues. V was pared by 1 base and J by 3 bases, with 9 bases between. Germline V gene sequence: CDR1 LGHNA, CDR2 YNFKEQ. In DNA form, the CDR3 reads TGTGCCAGCAGCCAAGGGACTGCTTACACCGGGGAGCTGTTTTTT. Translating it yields CASSQGTAYTGELFF.

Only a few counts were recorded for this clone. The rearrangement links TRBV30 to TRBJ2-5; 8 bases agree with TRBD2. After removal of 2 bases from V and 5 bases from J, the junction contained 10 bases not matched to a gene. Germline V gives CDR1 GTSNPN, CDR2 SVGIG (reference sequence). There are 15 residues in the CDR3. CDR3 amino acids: CAWSKRSGREETQYF. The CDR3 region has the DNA TGTGCCTGGAGTAAAAGGAGCGGGAGAGAGGAGACCCAGTACTTC.

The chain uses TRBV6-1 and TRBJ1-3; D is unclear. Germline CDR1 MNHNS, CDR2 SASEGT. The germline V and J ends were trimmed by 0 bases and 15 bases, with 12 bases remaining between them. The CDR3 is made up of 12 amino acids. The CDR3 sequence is CASSEAVGKPYF. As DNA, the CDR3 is TGTGCCAGCAGTGAAGCAGTGGGCAAACCATATTTT.

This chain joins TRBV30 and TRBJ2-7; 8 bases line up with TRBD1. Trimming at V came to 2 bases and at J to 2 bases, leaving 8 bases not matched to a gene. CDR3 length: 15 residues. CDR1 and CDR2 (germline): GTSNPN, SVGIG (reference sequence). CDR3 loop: CAWSRDRTGTYEQYF. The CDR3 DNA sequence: TGTGCCTGGAGTAGGGATCGGACAGGGACCTACGAGCAGTACTTC.

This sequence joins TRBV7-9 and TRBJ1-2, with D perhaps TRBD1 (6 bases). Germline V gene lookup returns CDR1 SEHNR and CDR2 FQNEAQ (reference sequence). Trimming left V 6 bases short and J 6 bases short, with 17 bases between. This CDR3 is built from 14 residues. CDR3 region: CASSSPQGSNGYTF. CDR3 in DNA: TGTGCCAGCAGTTCCCCCCAGGGGAGTAATGGCTACACCTTC.